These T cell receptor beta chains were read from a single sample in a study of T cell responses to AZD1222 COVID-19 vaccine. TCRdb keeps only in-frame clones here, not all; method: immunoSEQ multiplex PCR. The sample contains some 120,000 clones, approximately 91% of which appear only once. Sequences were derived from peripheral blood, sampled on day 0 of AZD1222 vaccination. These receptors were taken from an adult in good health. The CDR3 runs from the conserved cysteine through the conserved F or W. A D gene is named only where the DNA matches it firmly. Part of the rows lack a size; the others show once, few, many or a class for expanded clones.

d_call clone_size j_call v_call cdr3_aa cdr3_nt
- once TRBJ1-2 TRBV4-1 CASSQESTYGYTF TGCGCCAGCAGCCAAGAATCGACCTATGGCTACACCTTC
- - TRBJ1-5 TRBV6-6 CASGPFDQPQHF TGTGCCAGCGGACCTTTCGATCAGCCCCAGCATTTT
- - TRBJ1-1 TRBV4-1 CASSQDPETLSEAFF TGCGCCAGCAGCCAAGATCCAGAGACACTTTCTGAAGCTTTCTTT
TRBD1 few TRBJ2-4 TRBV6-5 CASSTAGTVRIQYF TGTGCCAGCAGTACTGCCGGGACAGTCCGCATTCAGTACTTC
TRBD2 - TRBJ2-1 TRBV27 CASSLVGLAGGLGEQFF TGTGCCAGCAGTTTGGTGGGACTAGCGGGGGGGCTGGGCGAGCAGTTCTTC
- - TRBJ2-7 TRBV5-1 CASSFKASVYEQYF TGCGCCAGCAGCTTCAAGGCGTCAGTCTACGAGCAGTACTTC
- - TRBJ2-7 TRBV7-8 CASSFLSGRRRYEQYF TGTGCCAGCAGCTTTCTGAGCGGGCGGCGCCGCTACGAGCAGTACTTC
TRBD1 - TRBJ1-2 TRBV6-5 CASTTRQGPFMLTF TGTGCCAGCACCACCCGACAGGGTCCATTTATGCTAACCTTC
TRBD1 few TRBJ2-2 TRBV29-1 CSVGAGTASGELFF TGCAGCGTTGGGGCCGGGACAGCATCCGGGGAGCTGTTTTTT
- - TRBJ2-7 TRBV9 CASSVGGYNEQYF TGTGCCAGCAGCGTAGGGGGATACAACGAGCAGTACTTC
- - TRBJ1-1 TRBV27 CASSFLPNTEAFF TGTGCCAGCAGTTTCCTTCCGAACACTGAAGCTTTCTTT
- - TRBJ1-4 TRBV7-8 CASSKNEKLFF TGTGCCAGCAGCAAAAATGAAAAACTGTTTTTT
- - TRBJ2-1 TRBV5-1 CASSLSPGNNEQFF TGCGCCAGCAGCTTGAGCCCAGGTAACAATGAGCAGTTCTTC
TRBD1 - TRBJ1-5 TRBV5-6 CASSFAGGNQPQHF TGTGCCAGCAGTTTTGCAGGGGGCAACCAGCCCCAGCATTTT
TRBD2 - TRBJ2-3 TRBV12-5 CASGWAGLAGGPLTDTQYF TGTGCTAGTGGTTGGGCAGGACTAGCGGGGGGCCCCCTCACAGATACGCAGTATTTT
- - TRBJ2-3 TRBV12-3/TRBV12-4 CADSRGSDTQYF TGTGCCGACTCCCGGGGCTCAGATACGCAGTATTTT
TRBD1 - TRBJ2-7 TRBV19 CASKTGGSGNEQYF TGTGCCAGCAAGACAGGGGGCTCGGGTAACGAGCAGTACTTC
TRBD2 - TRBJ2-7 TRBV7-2 CASSPLGGGSSYEQYF TGTGCCAGCAGCCCATTGGGGGGGGGAAGCTCCTACGAGCAGTACTTC
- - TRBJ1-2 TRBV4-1 CASSQEGLGGANYGYTF TGCGCCAGCAGCCAAGAAGGTTTGGGGGGGGCTAACTATGGCTACACCTTC
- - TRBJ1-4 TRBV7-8 CASSLAGVNEKLFF TGTGCCAGCAGCTTAGCGGGCGTTAATGAAAAACTGTTTTTT
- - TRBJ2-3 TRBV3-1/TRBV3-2 CASSHAGAADTQYF TGTGCCAGCAGCCACGCGGGGGCGGCAGATACGCAGTATTTT